The clone carrying this T cell receptor (beta chain) was seen only once. Its antigen is undetermined. The CDR3 loop spans 14 amino acids. Germline V gene data show CDR1 as MNHEY and CDR2 as SMNVEV (reference sequence). V lost 5 bases and J lost 4, with 14 bases in between. TCRdb keeps only in-frame clones here, not all; method: immunoSEQ multiplex PCR. The repertoire holds approximately 13,000 clones, with less than 85% as singletons. This specimen comes from a study of T cell repertoires in ileal Crohn's disease. Study overall: The M0 sample came from the inflamed ileal portion of the resected specimen. Each sample's TCRB immunosequencing used 500 to 550 nanograms of biopsy DNA. Findings of the study overall: Mucosal expansions were suggested to be mainly CD8 T cells.

Time point noted: inflamed ileum from the surgical specimen. Adults with ileal or ileocolonic Crohn's disease and an indication for resection were eligible. V is TRBV27 and J is TRBJ1-2, with TRBD1 as a possible D gene (6 bases). The sequenced material came from ileal tissue. The sequence was obtained from an adult with Crohn's disease. CDR3 sequence reads: CASSESDRSYGYTF. DNA for the CDR3: TGTGCCAGCAGTGAGAGCGACAGGAGCTATGGCTACACCTTC.